These T cell receptor beta chains were read from a single sample in a study of cytomegalovirus exposure and HLA in healthy donors. The assay was immunoSEQ multiplex PCR, and TCRdb's table has in-frame clones only and misses some. The sample holds some 150,000 clones; 75% to 85% are singletons and the top ten take around 1.3%. Material for sequencing was PBMCs. The receptors come from a woman aged 40 to 50 in good health and CMV-seronegative. CDR3s include the opening cysteine and the closing phenylalanine or tryptophan.

V,CDR3
TRBV5-6,CASKTANSNQPQHF
TRBV5-4,CASSLESATNEKLFF
TRBV15,CATSSRGSGGTKNIQYF
TRBV7-2,CASSTYAGQVQRRDGYTF
TRBV12-5,CASGLEGISPQHF
TRBV30,CAWSLGLREKLFF
TRBV6-1,CASSEQGAGAEQYF
TRBV6-5,CASKESGRAQYF
TRBV7-9,CASSPRTEAFF
TRBV6-6,CASSVDFSGANVLTF
TRBV5-1,CASSLAGMNTEAFF
TRBV19,CATDRGGMNTEAFF
TRBV5-5,CASSLQGDKNIQYF
TRBV20-1,CSVTLSRGYTF
TRBV13,CASSLSRIQGDLKRYEQYF
TRBV4-1,CASSPLGPENTEAFF